This T cell receptor (beta chain) was found in a study of human T cells and chemical hapten exposure. TCRdb redid the calling of the 5' RACE reads with MiXCR, one entry per CDR3 protein. Of about 140,000 distinct CDR3 sequences in the sample, 4.1% were seen once. Extraction of total RNA was performed on unfractionated whole blood. This clonotype was picked up a small number of times. What it recognizes is unknown. The V gene lost 4 bases and the J gene lost 2 bases, with 6 bases spanning the gap. The CDR3 length is 14 residues. Germline CDR1 LGHDT, CDR2 YNNKEL (reference sequence). Study-wide points: The number of TCRs over 1 in 1000 frequency stayed unchanged after DPC.

The gene calls are TRBV3-1 and TRBJ1-6; D unclear. This TCR came from a female donor in good health. CDR3 loop: CASSRGTYNSPLHF. CDR3 in DNA: TGTGCCAGCAGCCGCGGGACCTATAATTCACCCCTCCACTTT.